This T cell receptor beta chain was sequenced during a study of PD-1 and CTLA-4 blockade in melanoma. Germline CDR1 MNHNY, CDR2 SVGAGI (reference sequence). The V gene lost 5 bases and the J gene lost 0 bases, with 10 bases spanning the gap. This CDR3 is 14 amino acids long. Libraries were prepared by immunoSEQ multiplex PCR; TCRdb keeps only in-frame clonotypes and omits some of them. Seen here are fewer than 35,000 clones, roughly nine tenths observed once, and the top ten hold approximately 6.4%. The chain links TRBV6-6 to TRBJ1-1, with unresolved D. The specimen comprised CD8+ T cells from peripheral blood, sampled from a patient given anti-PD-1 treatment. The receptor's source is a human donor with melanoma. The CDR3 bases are TGTGCCAGCAGTCCCACGTTAGTGAACACTGAAGCTTTCTTT. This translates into CASSPTLVNTEAFF.